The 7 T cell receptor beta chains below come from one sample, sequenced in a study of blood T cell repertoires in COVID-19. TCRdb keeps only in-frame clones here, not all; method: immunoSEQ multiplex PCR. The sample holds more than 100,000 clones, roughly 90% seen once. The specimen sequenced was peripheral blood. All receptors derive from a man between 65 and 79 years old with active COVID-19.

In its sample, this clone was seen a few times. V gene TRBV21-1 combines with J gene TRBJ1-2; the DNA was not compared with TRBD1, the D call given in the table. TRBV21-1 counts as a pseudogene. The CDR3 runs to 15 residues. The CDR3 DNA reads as TGTGCCAGCAGCGAGGCCGGGACAGGGGTTCATGGCTACACCTTC. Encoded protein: CASSEAGTGVHGYTF.

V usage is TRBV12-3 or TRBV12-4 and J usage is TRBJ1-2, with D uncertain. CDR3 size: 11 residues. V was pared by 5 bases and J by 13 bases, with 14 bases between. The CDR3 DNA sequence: TGTGCCAGCAGTCTAGGACTTGGAGTCACCTTC. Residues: CASSLGLGVTF.

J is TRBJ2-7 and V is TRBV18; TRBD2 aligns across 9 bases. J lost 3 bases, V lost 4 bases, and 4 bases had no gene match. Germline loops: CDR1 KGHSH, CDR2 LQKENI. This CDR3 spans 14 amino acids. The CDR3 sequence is CASSLGTSSYEQYF. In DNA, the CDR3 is TGTGCCAGCTCACTTGGGACTAGCAGCTACGAGCAGTACTTC.

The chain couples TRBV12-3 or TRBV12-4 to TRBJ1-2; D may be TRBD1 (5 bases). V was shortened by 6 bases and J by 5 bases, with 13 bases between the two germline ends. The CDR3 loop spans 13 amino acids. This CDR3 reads CASSPDRTYGYTF. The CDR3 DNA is TGTGCCAGCAGCCCCGACAGAACTTATGGCTACACCTTC.

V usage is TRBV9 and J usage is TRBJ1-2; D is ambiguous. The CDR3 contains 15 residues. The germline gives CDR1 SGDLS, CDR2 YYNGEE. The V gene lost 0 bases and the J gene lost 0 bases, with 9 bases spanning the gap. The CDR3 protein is CASSVGSGANYGYTF. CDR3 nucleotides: TGTGCCAGCAGCGTAGGTTCGGGAGCTAACTATGGCTACACCTTC.

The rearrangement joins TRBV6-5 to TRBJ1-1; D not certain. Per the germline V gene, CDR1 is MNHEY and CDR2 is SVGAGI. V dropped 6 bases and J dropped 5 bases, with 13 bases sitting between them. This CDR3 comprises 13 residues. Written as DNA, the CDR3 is TGTGCCAGCAGCGACAATTCGGGGACTGAAGCTTTCTTT. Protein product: CASSDNSGTEAFF.

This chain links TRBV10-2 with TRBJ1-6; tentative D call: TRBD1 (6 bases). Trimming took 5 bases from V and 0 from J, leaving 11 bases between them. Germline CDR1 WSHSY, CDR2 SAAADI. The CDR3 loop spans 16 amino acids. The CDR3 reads CASSPTGFSYNSPLHF. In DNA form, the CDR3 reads TGCGCCAGCAGTCCGACAGGTTTCTCCTATAATTCACCCCTCCACTTT.